This TCR beta chain was identified in a study of beta chain features in type 1 diabetes. Study-wide results and caveats: Across patients, naive, central memory and Treg TCRB repertoires exhibited apparently greater similarity than was observed across healthy donors. More deletions and fewer insertions at VDJ junctions were found in patients with type 1 diabetes. Reads derived from cDNA could over-represent cells showing high TCR expression.

Reverse transcription of all isolated RNA meant that expressed TCRB transcripts were sequenced. Generated by immunoSEQ multiplex PCR, the TCRdb table keeps only in-frame clones and is missing some. The data show 900,000 or so clones, roughly a sixth seen once. The CDR3 covers 16 residues. V shed 0 bases and J shed 2 bases, with 13 bases lying between them. Germline-derived CDR1 and CDR2 are LGHNA and YSLEER. Naive, central memory, regulatory and stem cell-like memory cells within the CD4+ compartment were sorted using CD45RO/CCR7/CD25/CD127/CD95/CD27. This clone was seen a few times. Its antigen is unidentified.

Sequencing was done on a sample of naive CD4+ T cells from blood. This chain connects TRBV4-3 to TRBJ1-2; perhaps TRBD1 as D (6 bases). The clonotype comes from a woman under 30 in good health. The chain's CDR3 is CASSQDQVRGNYGYTF. The CDR3 DNA follows: TGCGCCAGCAGCCAAGATCAGGTCAGGGGAAACTATGGCTACACCTTC.